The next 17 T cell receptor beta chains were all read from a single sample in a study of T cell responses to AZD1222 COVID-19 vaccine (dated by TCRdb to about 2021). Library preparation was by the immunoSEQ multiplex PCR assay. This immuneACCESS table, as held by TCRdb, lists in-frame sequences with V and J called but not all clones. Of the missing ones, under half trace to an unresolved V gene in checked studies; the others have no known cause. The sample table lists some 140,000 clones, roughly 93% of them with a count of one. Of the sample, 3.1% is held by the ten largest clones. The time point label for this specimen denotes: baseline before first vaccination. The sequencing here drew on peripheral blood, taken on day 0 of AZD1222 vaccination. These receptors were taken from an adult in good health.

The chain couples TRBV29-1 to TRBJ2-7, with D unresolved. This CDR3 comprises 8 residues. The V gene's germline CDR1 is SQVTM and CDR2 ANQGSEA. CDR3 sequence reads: CSSPYPYF. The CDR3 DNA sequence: TGCAGTTCCCCTTACCCCTACTTC.

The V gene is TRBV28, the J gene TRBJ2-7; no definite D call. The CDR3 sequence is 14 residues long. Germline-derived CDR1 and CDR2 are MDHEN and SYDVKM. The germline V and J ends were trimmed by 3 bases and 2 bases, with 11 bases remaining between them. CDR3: CASSLDPTTYEQYF. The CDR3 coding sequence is TGTGCCAGCAGTTTGGACCCCACTACCTACGAGCAGTACTTC.

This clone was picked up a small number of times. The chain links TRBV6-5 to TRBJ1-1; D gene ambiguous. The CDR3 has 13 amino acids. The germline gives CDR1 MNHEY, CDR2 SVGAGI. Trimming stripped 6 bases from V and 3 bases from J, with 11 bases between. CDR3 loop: CASSLQWYTEAFF. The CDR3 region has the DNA TGTGCCAGCAGCCTCCAGTGGTACACTGAAGCTTTCTTT.

CDR3 protein: CASSGGQTENYGYTF. In nucleotides, the CDR3 is TGTGCCAGCAGCGGGGGACAGACAGAAAACTATGGCTACACCTTC. This chain links TRBV5-4 with TRBJ1-2; TRBD1 matches 7 bases. V shed 4 bases, J shed 2 bases, and the junction held 8 bases outside the gene matches. CDR3 length equals 15 residues. Looked up from germline, CDR1 is SGHNT and CDR2 is YYREEE (reference sequence).

The CDR3 sequence is CASSPRLGTDTQYF. CDR3 nucleotides: TGTGCCAGCAGCCCCCGTTTGGGCACAGATACGCAGTATTTT. This sequence joins TRBV13 and TRBJ2-3, with D unclear. Trimming shortened V by 5 bases and J by 1 base, and 10 bases separated the two germline ends. Germline assignment: CDR1 PRHDT and CDR2 FYEKMQ (reference sequence). This CDR3 is built from 14 residues.

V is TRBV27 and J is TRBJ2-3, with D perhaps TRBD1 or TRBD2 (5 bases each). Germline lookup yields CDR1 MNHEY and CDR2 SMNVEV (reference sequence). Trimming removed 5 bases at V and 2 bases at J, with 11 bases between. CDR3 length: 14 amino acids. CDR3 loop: CASSLWDDTDTQYF. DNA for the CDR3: TGTGCCAGCAGTCTCTGGGACGACACAGATACGCAGTATTTT.

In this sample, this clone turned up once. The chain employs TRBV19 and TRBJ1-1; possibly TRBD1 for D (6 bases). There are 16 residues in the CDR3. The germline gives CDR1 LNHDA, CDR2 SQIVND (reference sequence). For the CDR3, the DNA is TGTGCGACTGTCGAAGCGACAAGACAGGCTAGCACTGAAGCTTTCTTT. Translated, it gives CATVEATRQASTEAFF.

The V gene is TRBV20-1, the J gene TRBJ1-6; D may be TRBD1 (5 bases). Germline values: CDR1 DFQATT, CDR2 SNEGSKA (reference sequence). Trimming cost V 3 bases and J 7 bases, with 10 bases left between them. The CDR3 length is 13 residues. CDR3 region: CSASLGENSPLHF. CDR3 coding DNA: TGCAGTGCTAGTTTAGGGGAGAATTCACCCCTCCACTTT.

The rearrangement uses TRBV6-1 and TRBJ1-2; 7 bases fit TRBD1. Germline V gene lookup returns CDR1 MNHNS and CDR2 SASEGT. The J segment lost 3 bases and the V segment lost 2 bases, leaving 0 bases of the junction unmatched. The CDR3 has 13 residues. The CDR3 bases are TGTGCCAGCAGTGAAACAGGGGACTATGGCTACACCTTC. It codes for CASSETGDYGYTF.

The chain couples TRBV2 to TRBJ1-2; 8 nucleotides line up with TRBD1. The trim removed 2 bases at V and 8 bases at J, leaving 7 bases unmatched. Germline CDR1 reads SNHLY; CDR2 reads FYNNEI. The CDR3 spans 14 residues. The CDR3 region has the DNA TGTGCCAGCAGTGAACTGCAGGGGGCTCGAGGCTACACCTTC. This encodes CASSELQGARGYTF.

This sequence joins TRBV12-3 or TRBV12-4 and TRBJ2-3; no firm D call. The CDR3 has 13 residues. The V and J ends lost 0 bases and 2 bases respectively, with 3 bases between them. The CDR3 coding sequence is TGTGCCAGCAGTTTAGCCTACACAGATACGCAGTATTTT. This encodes CASSLAYTDTQYF.

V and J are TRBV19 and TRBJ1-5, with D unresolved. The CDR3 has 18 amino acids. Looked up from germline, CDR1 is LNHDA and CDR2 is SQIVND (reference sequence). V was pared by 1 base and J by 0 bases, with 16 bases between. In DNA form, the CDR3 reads TGTGCCAGTAGTATAGTCCCTGGATCGGTTTATAGCAATCAGCCCCAGCATTTT. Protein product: CASSIVPGSVYSNQPQHF.

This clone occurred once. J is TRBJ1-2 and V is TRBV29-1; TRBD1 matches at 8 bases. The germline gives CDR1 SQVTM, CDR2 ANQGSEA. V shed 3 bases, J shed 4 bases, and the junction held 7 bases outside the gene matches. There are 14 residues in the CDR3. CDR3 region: CSVEPGGASYGYTF. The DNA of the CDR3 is TGCAGCGTTGAGCCAGGGGGCGCCAGCTATGGCTACACCTTC.

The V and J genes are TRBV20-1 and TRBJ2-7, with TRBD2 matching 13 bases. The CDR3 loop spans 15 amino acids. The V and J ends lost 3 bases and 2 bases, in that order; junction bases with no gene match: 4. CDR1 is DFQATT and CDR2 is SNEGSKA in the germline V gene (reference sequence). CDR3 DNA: TGCAGTGCTAGTGCCGGGACTAGCGGGACCTACGAGCAGTACTTC. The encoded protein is CSASAGTSGTYEQYF.

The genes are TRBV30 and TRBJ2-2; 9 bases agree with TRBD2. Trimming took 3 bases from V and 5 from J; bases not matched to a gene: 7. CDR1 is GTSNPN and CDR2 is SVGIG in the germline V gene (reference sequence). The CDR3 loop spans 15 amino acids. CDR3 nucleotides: TGTGCCTGGAGATCCCTCAGCGGGAGGACCGGGGAGCTGTTTTTT. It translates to CAWRSLSGRTGELFF. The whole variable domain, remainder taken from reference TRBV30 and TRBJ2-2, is SQTIHQWPATLVQPVGSPLSLECTVEGTSNPNLYWYRQAAGRGLQLLFYSVGIGQISSEVPQNLSASRPQDRQFILSSKKLLLSDSGFYLCAWRSLSGRTGELFFGEGSRLTVL.

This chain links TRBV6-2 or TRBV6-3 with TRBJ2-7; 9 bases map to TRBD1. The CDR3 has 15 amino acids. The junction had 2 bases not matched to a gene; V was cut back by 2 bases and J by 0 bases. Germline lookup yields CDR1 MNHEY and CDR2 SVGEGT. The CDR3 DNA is TGTGCCAGCAGTTACGACAGGGGGAGCTCCTACGAGCAGTACTTC. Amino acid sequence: CASSYDRGSSYEQYF.

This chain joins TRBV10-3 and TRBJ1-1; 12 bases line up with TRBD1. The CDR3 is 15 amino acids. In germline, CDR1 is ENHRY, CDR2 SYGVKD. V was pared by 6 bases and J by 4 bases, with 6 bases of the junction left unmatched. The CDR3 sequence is CAIRPGQGAVTEAFF. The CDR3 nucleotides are TGTGCCATCAGGCCGGGACAGGGGGCAGTCACTGAAGCTTTCTTT.